This TCR beta chain emerged from a study of cytomegalovirus exposure and HLA in healthy donors. Remarks on this clone: Its cognate antigen is unknown.

With 0 bases removed from V and 4 bases from J, the gap between germline ends came to 7 bases. The CDR3 has 13 amino acids. Germline V CDR1 and CDR2: SGHNT, YYREEE (reference sequence). This PCR relied on a set of 60 Vbeta primers and 13 Jbeta primers. Produced via immunoSEQ multiplex PCR; TCRdb's table is partial and in-frame only. The table includes about 130,000 clones, 60% to 85% detected once. Study conclusions and caveats: Per a later analysis, HLA-associated TCR beta chains showed more clonal expansion than other, equally common TCR beta chains. There were several of the most significant clusters that appeared linked to common viral pathogens in a later analysis. It was only CMV serostatus that was available as immune exposure information. Many donors carried some public TCRs, although rarity characterized most TCR sequences.

V gene TRBV5-4 combines with J gene TRBJ2-5, with D hard to call. The receptor comes from a man between 50 and 59 years old in good health and CMV-seronegative. The sequencing input was PBMCs. The CDR3 coding sequence is TGTGCCAGCAGCTTGGACAGCTCAGAGACCCAGTACTTC. It encodes CASSLDSSETQYF.